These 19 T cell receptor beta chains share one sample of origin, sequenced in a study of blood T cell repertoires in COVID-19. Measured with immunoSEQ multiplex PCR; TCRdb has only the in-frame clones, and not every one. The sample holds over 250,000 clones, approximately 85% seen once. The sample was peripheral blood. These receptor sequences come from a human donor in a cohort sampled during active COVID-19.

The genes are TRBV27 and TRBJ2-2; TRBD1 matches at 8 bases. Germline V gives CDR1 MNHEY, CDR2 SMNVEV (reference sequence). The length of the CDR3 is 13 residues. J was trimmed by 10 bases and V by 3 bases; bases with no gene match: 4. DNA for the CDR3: TGTGCCAGCAGTTTTTCAGGGGGCGTGGAGCTGTTTTTT. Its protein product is CASSFSGGVELFF.

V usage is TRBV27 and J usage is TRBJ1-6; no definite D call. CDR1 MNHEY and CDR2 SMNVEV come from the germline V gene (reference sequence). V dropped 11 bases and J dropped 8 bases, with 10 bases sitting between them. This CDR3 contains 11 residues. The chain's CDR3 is CAGSRDSPLHF. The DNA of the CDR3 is TGTGCCGGTTCCCGGGATTCACCCCTCCACTTT.

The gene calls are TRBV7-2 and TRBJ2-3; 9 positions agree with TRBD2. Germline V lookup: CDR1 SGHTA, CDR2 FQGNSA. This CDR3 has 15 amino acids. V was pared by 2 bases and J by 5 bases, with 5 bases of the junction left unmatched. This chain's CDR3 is CASSLQAGGRDTQYF. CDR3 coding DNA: TGTGCCAGCAGCTTACAAGCGGGAGGCCGAGATACGCAGTATTTT.

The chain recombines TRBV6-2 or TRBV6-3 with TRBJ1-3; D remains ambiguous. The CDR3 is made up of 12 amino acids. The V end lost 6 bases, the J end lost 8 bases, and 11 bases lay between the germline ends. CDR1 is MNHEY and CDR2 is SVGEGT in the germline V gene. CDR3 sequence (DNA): TGTGCCAGCAGCCCGACTTTGGACACCATATATTTT. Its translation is CASSPTLDTIYF.

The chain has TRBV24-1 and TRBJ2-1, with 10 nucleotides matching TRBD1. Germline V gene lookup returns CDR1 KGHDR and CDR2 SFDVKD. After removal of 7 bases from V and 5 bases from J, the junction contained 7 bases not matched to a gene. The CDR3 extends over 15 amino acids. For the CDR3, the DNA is TGTGCCACCAGGTCAGGACAGGGGGGGAACAATGAGCAGTTCTTC. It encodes CATRSGQGGNNEQFF.

The CDR3: CASSQGLAGGGFYNEQFF. CDR3 sequence (DNA): TGCGCCAGCAGCCAGGGACTAGCGGGAGGGGGTTTCTACAATGAGCAGTTCTTC. The rearrangement joins TRBV4-1 to TRBJ2-1, with TRBD2 matching over 16 bases. The CDR3 sequence is 18 residues long. The junction had 5 bases not matched to a gene; V was cut back by 3 bases and J by 3 bases. From germline, CDR1 is MGHRA and CDR2 YSYEKL.

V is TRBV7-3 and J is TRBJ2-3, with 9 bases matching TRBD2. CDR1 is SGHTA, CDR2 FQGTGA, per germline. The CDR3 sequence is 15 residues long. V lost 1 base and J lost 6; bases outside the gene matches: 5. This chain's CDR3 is CASSLIAGVGDTQYF. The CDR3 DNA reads TGTGCCAGCAGCTTAATAGCGGGAGTTGGGGATACGCAGTATTTT.

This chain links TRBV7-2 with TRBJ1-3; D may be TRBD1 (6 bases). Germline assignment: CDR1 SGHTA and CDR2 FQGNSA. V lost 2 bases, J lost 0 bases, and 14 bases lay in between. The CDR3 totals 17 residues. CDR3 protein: CASSLMGHRTSGNTIYF. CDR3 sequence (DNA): TGTGCCAGCAGCTTAATGGGACACAGAACCTCTGGAAACACCATATATTTT.

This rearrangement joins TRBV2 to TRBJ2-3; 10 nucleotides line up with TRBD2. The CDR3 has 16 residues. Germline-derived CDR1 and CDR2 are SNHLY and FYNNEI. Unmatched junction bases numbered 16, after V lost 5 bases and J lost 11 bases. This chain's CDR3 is CASSYTGTSALGVQYF. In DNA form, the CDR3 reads TGTGCCAGCAGTTATACCGGGACTAGCGCTCTCGGAGTGCAGTATTTT.

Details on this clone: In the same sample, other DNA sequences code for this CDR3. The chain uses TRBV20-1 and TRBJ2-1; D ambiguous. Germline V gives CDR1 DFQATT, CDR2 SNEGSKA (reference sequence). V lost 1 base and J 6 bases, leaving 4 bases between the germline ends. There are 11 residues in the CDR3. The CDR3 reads CSARALNEQFF. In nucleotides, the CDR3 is TGCAGTGCTAGAGCCCTCAATGAGCAGTTCTTC.

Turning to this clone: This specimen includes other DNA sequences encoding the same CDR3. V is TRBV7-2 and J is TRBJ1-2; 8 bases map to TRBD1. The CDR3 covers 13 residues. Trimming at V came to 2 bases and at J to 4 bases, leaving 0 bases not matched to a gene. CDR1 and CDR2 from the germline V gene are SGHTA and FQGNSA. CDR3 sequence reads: CASSLTGGYGYTF. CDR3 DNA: TGTGCCAGCAGCTTAACAGGGGGCTATGGCTACACCTTC.

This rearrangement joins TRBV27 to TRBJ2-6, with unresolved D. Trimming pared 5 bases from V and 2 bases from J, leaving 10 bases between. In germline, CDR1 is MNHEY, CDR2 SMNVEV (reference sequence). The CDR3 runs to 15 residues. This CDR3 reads CASSRGLAGANVLTF. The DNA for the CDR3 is TGTGCCAGCAGTCGAGGTTTGGCTGGGGCCAACGTCCTGACTTTC.

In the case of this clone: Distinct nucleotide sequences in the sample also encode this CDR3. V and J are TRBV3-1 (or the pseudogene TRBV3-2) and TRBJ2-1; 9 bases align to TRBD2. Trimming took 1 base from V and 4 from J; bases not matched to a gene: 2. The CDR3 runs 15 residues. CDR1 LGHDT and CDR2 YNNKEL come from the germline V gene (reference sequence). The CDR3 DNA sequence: TGTGCCAGCAGCCAAGGGCTAGCGGGGTACAATGAGCAGTTCTTC. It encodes CASSQGLAGYNEQFF.

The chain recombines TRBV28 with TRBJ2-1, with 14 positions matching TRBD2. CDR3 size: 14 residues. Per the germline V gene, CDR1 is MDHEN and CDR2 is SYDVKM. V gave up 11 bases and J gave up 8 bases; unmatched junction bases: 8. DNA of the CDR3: TGTGCCCTTGGGACTAGCGGGAGTATCTATGAGCAGTTCTTC. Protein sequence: CALGTSGSIYEQFF.

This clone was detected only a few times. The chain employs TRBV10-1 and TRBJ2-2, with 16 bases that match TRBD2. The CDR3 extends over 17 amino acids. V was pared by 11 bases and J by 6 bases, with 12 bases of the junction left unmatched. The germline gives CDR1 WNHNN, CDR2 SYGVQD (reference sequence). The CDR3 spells CALTVGLAGGPAGELFF. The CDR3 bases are TGCGCCCTCACAGTGGGACTAGCGGGAGGGCCCGCCGGGGAGCTGTTTTTT.

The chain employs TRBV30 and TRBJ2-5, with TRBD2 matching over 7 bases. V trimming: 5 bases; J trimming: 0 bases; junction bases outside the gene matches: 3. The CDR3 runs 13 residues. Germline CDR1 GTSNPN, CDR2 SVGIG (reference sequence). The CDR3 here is CAWSGTNQETQYF. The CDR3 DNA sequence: TGTGCCTGGTCCGGGACTAACCAAGAGACCCAGTACTTC.

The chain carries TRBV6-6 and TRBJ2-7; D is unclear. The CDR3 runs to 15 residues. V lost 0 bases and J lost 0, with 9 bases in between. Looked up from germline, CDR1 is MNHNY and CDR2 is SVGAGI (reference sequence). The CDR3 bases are TGTGCCAGCAGTTACTCGACCAGGTCCTCCTACGAGCAGTACTTC. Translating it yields CASSYSTRSSYEQYF.

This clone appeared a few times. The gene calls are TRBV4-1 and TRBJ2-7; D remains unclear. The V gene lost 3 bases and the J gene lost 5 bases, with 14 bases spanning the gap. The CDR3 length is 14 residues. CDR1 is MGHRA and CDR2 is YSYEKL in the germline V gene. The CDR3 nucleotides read TGCGCCAGCAGCCACTCGCCCGCTAATAACGAGCAGTACTTC. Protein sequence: CASSHSPANNEQYF.

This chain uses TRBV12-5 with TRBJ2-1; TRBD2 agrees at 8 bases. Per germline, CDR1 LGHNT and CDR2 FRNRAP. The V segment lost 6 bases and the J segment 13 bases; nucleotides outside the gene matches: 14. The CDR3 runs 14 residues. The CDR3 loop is CASGLSGVSGNQFF. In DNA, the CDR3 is TGTGCTAGTGGCCTTTCCGGGGTTAGCGGGAATCAGTTCTTC.